What follows are 20 T cell receptor beta chains derived from one specimen sequenced in a study of CD8 T cells in Susac syndrome. Random hexamers primed reverse transcription of 0.5 to 1 ug RNA. TCRdb re-called the immunoSEQ multiplex PCR reads through MiXCR, storing one row per CDR3 protein. The data contain 150,000 to 200,000 distinct CDR3 sequences, over 90% of them singletons. Sequencing used CD4+ T cells from PBMCs. Every receptor here comes from a human donor with Susac syndrome.

The chain recombines TRBV7-9 with TRBJ1-1; maybe TRBD1 (5 bases). Trimming took 9 bases from V and 0 from J, leaving 14 bases between them. Germline V lookup: CDR1 SEHNR, CDR2 FQNEAQ (reference sequence). CDR3 length equals 14 residues. This CDR3 is CASMTDSLNTEAFF. For the CDR3, the DNA is TGTGCCAGTATGACAGACAGTTTGAACACTGAAGCTTTCTTT.

The chain employs TRBV7-6 and TRBJ2-7; D is possibly TRBD1 (6 bases). This CDR3 region has 15 residues. Germline V lookup: CDR1 SGHVS, CDR2 FNYEAQ. The V end was cut by 5 bases, the J end by 5 bases, with 19 bases between. CDR3 region: CASSGWGTRMDEQYF. DNA of the CDR3: TGTGCCAGCAGCGGGTGGGGGACAAGAATGGACGAGCAGTACTTC.

This chain links TRBV5-1 with TRBJ2-6; D is unresolved. CDR1 and CDR2 (germline): SGHRS, YFSETQ. Trimming removed 0 bases from V and 4 bases from J, with 11 bases in between. The CDR3 covers 16 residues. The CDR3 loop is CASSLAGSIGANVLTF. The CDR3 bases are TGCGCCAGCAGCTTGGCAGGCTCAATCGGGGCCAACGTCCTGACTTTC.

The count of this clonotype is one. The chain links TRBV20-1 to TRBJ2-7; D is unresolved. The CDR3 loop spans 13 amino acids. Trimming left V 5 bases short and J 3 bases short, with 14 bases between. Germline V lookup: CDR1 DFQATT, CDR2 SNEGSKA (reference sequence). The CDR3 DNA follows: TGCAGTGCTCTTGAGACCGCAATCTACGAGCAGTACTTC. This codes for CSALETAIYEQYF.

The chain uses TRBV20-1 and TRBJ2-3, with unresolved D. Per germline, CDR1 DFQATT and CDR2 SNEGSKA (reference sequence). The CDR3 runs 13 residues. V was cut by 0 bases and J by 4 bases, with 8 bases left in between. The CDR3 region is CSARDVEADTQYF. The CDR3 bases are TGCAGTGCTAGAGATGTAGAAGCAGATACGCAGTATTTT.

This chain uses TRBV20-1 with TRBJ2-5; 10 bases agree with TRBD2. V dropped 4 bases and J dropped 5; count of bases not matched to a gene: 1. The V gene's germline CDR1 is DFQATT and CDR2 SNEGSKA (reference sequence). This CDR3 region has 12 residues. In nucleotides, the CDR3 is TGCAGTGCTAAACTAGCGGGGGAGACCCAGTACTTC. Protein sequence: CSAKLAGETQYF.

This rearrangement joins TRBV29-1 to TRBJ1-5; a weak D match, TRBD1 (5 bases). V was clipped by 5 bases and J by 7 bases, with 15 bases between them. CDR3 length equals 13 residues. The V gene's germline CDR1 is SQVTM and CDR2 ANQGSEA. CDR3 nucleotide sequence: TGCAGCGTTAAGACCGGGGACTTACAGCCCCAGCATTTT. Protein: CSVKTGDLQPQHF.

The chain couples TRBV5-1 to TRBJ2-1; 9 positions agree with TRBD1. Germline-derived CDR1 and CDR2 are SGHRS and YFSETQ. The CDR3 covers 15 residues. V lost 4 bases and J lost 5; bases outside the gene matches: 7. The CDR3 loop is CASSIRQGGDNEQFF. As DNA, the CDR3 is TGCGCCAGCAGCATTCGACAGGGGGGGGACAATGAGCAGTTCTTC.

The chain uses TRBV28 and TRBJ2-5; 13 bases align to TRBD2. Trimming at V came to 6 bases and at J to 2 bases, leaving 9 bases not matched to a gene. This CDR3 region has 17 residues. Per the germline V gene, CDR1 is MDHEN and CDR2 is SYDVKM. Here the CDR3 reads CASRTRGTSGTQETQYF. The CDR3 DNA follows: TGTGCCAGCAGAACCCGTGGGACTAGCGGGACACAAGAGACCCAGTACTTC.

This sequence joins TRBV20-1 and TRBJ1-1; TRBD1 aligns across 7 bases. The CDR3 loop spans 15 amino acids. Germline CDR1 is DFQATT and CDR2 is SNEGSKA (reference sequence). Germline trimming cut 6 bases from V and 3 bases from J; bases unmatched to any gene: 13. The DNA of the CDR3 is TGCAGTGCGGCTAACAGGGGATCCATGGACACTGAAGCTTTCTTT. Its translation is CSAANRGSMDTEAFF.

V usage is TRBV29-1 and J usage is TRBJ2-5; TRBD2 might be the D (7 bases). Germline CDR1 reads SQVTM; CDR2 reads ANQGSEA. V lost 4 bases, J lost 9 bases, and 21 bases lay in between. CDR3 length: 14 amino acids. The DNA for the CDR3 is TGCAGCGTTGGCCCAGCGGGACAAAATGGGGCCCAGTACTTC. Protein: CSVGPAGQNGAQYF.

The J gene is TRBJ1-2, the V gene TRBV5-4; the D gene is possibly TRBD1 (5 bases). This CDR3 region has 13 residues. The V end was cut by 2 bases, the J end by 6 bases, with 11 bases between. Germline V gene lookup returns CDR1 SGHNT and CDR2 YYREEE (reference sequence). Written as DNA, the CDR3 is TGTGCCAGCAGCTTAGGGGCTCCGGATGGCTACACCTTC. Protein: CASSLGAPDGYTF.

The chain combines TRBV20-1 with TRBJ1-1, with a tentative D call TRBD1 (6 bases). Germline CDR1 DFQATT, CDR2 SNEGSKA (reference sequence). This CDR3 region has 13 residues. Trimming shortened V by 3 bases and J by 3 bases, and 11 bases separated the two germline ends. The chain's CDR3 is CSASGRGDTEAFF. For the CDR3, the DNA is TGCAGTGCTAGCGGCAGGGGAGACACTGAAGCTTTCTTT.

The V gene is TRBV11-2, the J gene TRBJ2-3; unclear D gene. The CDR3 totals 14 residues. V was trimmed by 1 base and J by 4 bases, leaving 9 bases between them. Germline assignment: CDR1 SGHAT and CDR2 FQNNGV. CDR3 sequence reads: CASSLAGGSDTQYF. The CDR3 DNA is TGTGCCAGCAGCTTAGCAGGTGGGTCAGATACGCAGTATTTT.

This chain uses TRBV28 with TRBJ2-3, with 13 bases fitting TRBD2. From germline, CDR1 is MDHEN and CDR2 SYDVKM. With 3 bases clipped from V and 11 bases from J, the junction kept 5 bases outside the gene matches. The CDR3 has 14 amino acids. CDR3 region: CASSFGLAGARQYF. CDR3 sequence (DNA): TGTGCCAGCAGTTTCGGACTAGCGGGAGCGAGGCAGTATTTT.

V is TRBV5-1 and J is TRBJ2-3; 8 bases are a match to TRBD1. Germline CDR1 SGHRS, CDR2 YFSETQ. J was trimmed by 0 bases and V by 3 bases; bases with no gene match: 3. The CDR3 runs 15 residues. In DNA form, the CDR3 reads TGCGCCAGCAGCTCAAACAGGGGGAGCACAGATACGCAGTATTTT. As protein: CASSSNRGSTDTQYF.

The chain uses TRBV28 and TRBJ1-5; D may be TRBD1 (5 bases). The germline V gene has CDR1 MDHEN and CDR2 SYDVKM. CDR3 length: 16 residues. V was clipped by 4 bases and J by 2 bases, with 15 bases between them. The CDR3 reads CASSSLDAGGNQPQHF. The DNA of the CDR3 is TGTGCCAGCAGTTCCCTGGATGCGGGGGGCAATCAGCCCCAGCATTTT.

The rearrangement links TRBV5-6 to TRBJ1-3; D unclear. Between the trimmed V and J ends, which lost 0 bases and 4 bases, there was a span of 11 bases. Germline CDR1 SGHDT, CDR2 YYEEEE. CDR3 length: 15 residues. CDR3 bases: TGTGCCAGCAGCTTGGTTCCCACGGCAGGAAACACCATATATTTT. This sequence encodes CASSLVPTAGNTIYF. Using reference TRBV5-6 and TRBJ1-3 for the parts outside the CDR3, the full variable domain is DAGVTQSPTHLIKTRGQQVTLRCSPKSGHDTVSWYQQALGQGPQFIFQYYEEEERQRGNFPDRFSGHQFPNYSSELNVNALLLGDSALYLCASSLVPTAGNTIYFGEGSWLTVV.

The V gene is TRBV20-1, the J gene TRBJ2-7; 7 bases map to TRBD2. With 3 bases clipped from V and 7 bases from J, the junction kept 6 bases outside the gene matches. Germline assignment: CDR1 DFQATT and CDR2 SNEGSKA (reference sequence). This CDR3 is built from 12 residues. For the CDR3, the DNA is TGCAGTGCTAGCCGGACTAGTCAAGAGCAGTACTTC. Amino acid sequence: CSASRTSQEQYF.

This clonotype was picked up one time. The V and J genes are TRBV12-3 or TRBV12-4 and TRBJ1-5; 8 nucleotides agree with TRBD1. CDR3 length: 15 residues. Trimming at V came to 4 bases and at J to 6 bases, leaving 8 bases not matched to a gene. The CDR3 nucleotides are TGTGCCAGCAGTTCGGACAGGGTAGGCGGTCAGCCCCAGCATTTT. It is translated as CASSSDRVGGQPQHF.